The sequence of this T cell receptor (beta chain) was determined in a study of T cells expressing NK-cell markers. Study at large: Among eight sequenced donors, seven carried HCMV seropositivity while one was seronegative.

Following a re-call of the 5' RACE reads, TCRdb has one entry per CDR3 protein and lacks DNA. In total, the table holds roughly 420,000 distinct CDR3 sequences. The CDR3 runs 14 residues. Germline V gene data show CDR1 as SEHNR and CDR2 as FQNEAQ (reference sequence). Notes on the study in general: In several donors, these clonotypes also led the CD3+CD56-NKG2C+ fraction.

Notes on this clonotype: Its antigen is unknown.

This clonotype was obtained from a woman aged 18 to 75 in good health. Sequences were obtained from blood T cells: a sorted CD56 or NKG2C T cell subset, CD4+ or CD8+ T cells, or bulk PBMC T cells (not recorded which). J is TRBJ2-1 and V is TRBV7-9; the D gene TCRdb calls, TRBD1, cannot be checked with no DNA. CDR3 residues: CASEDRVSYNEQFF.